The text below deals with one T cell receptor beta chain. This sample stems from a study of identical twins. The germline V gene encodes CDR1 SGHTA and CDR2 FQGNSA. V lost 4 bases to trimming and J lost 11 bases; unmatched junction nucleotides: 17. This CDR3 has 16 residues. TCRdb analysed the 5' RACE reads with MiXCR anew, one entry per CDR3 protein. The sample includes more than 1.5 million distinct CDR3 sequences, about 32% of them seen just once. The clonotype was recovered from a newborn girl in good health. This chain links TRBV7-2 with TRBJ2-5, with 9 positions matching TRBD1. Sequenced sample: cord blood. The CDR3 sequence is CASSSTAGQGLQEQYF. The CDR3 DNA is TGTGCCAGCAGCTCAACCGCGGGACAGGGTCTTCAAGAGCAGTACTTC.